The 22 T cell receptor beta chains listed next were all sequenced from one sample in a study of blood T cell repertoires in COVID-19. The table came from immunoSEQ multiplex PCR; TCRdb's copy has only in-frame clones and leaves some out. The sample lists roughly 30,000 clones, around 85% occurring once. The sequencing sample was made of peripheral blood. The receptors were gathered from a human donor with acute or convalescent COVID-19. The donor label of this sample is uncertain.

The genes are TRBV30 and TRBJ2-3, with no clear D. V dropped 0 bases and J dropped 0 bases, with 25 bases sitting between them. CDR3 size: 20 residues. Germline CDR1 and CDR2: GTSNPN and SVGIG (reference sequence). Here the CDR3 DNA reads TGTGCCTGGAGTGTACGGTATTTCGGTGAGCCAGGCGCTAGCACAGATACGCAGTATTTT. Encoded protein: CAWSVRYFGEPGASTDTQYF.

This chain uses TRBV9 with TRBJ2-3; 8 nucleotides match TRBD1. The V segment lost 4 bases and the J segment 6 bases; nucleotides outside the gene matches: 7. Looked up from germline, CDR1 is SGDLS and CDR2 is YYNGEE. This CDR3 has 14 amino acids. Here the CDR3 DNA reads TGTGCCAGCAGCTCGGACAGGGTCGGGGATACGCAGTATTTT. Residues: CASSSDRVGDTQYF.

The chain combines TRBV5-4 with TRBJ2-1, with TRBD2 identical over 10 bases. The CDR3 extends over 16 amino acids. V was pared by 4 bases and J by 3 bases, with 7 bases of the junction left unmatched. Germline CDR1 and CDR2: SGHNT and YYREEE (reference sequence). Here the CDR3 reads CASSNPGLAVYNEQFF. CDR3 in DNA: TGTGCCAGCAGCAACCCAGGACTAGCGGTCTACAATGAGCAGTTCTTC. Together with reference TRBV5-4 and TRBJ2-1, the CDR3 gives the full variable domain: ETGVTQSPTHLIKTRGQQVTLRCSSQSGHNTVSWYQQALGQGPQFIFQYYREEENGRGNFPPRFSGLQFPNYSSELNVNALELDDSALYLCASSNPGLAVYNEQFFGPGTRLTVL.

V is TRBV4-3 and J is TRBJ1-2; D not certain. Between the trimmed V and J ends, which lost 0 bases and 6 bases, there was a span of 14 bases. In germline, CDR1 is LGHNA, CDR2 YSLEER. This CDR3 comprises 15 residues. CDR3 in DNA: TGCGCCAGCAGCCAAGATACGGAGCTGCAGAATGGCTACACCTTC. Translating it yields CASSQDTELQNGYTF.

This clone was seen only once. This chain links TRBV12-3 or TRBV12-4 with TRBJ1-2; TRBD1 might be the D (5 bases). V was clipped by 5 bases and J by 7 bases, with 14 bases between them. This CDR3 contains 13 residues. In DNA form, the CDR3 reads TGTGCCAGCAGTACAGGAAGGCGTCGTGGCTACACCTTC. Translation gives CASSTGRRRGYTF.

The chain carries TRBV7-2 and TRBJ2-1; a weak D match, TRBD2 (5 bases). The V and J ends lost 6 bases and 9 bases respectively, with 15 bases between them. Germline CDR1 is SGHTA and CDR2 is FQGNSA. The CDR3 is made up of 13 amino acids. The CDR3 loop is CASSFMSEGEQFF. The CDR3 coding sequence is TGTGCCAGCAGTTTTATGTCCGAGGGTGAGCAGTTCTTC.

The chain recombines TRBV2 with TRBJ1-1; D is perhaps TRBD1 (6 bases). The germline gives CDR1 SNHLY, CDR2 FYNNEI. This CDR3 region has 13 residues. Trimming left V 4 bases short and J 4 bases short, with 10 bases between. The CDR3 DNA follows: TGTGCCAGCAGTGCACAGGGCGGCACTGAAGCTTTCTTT. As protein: CASSAQGGTEAFF.

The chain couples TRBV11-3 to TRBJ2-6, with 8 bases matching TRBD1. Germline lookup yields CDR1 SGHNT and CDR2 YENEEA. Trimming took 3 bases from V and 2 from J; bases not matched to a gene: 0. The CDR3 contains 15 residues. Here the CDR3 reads CASSLTGAGANVLTF. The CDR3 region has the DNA TGTGCCAGCAGCTTGACAGGGGCTGGGGCCAACGTCCTGACTTTC.

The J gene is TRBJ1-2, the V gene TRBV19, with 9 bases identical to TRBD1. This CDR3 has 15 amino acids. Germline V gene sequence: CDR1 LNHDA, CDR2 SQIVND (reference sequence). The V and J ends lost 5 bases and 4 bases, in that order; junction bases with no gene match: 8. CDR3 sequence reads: CASSGQGRYGYGYTF. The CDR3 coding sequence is TGTGCCAGTAGTGGACAGGGGAGGTATGGCTATGGCTACACCTTC.

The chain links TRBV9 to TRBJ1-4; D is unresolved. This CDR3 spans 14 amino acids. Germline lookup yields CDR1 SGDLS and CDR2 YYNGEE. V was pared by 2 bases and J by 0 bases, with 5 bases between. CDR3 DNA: TGTGCCAGCAGCGTCTCTGCAACTAATGAAAAACTGTTTTTT. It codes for CASSVSATNEKLFF.

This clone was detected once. The CDR3 sequence is CASSLGVQPQHF. The CDR3 DNA follows: TGTGCCAGCAGTTTAGGAGTTCAGCCCCAGCATTTT. The chain couples TRBV12-3 or TRBV12-4 to TRBJ1-5; unclear D gene. This CDR3 is 12 amino acids long. Trimming took 1 base from V and 6 from J, leaving 4 bases between them.

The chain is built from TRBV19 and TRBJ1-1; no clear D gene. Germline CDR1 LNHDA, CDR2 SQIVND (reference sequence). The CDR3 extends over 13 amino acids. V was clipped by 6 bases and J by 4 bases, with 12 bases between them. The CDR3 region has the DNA TGTGCCAGTAGCCCCAGACACTTCACTGAAGCTTTCTTT. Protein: CASSPRHFTEAFF.

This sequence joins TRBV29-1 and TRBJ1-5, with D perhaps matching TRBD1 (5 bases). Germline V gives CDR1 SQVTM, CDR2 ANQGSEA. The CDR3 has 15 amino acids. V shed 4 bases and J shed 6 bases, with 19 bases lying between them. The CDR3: CSVVVGGVGTQPQHF. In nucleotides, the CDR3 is TGCAGCGTTGTAGTTGGAGGGGTTGGCACTCAGCCCCAGCATTTT.

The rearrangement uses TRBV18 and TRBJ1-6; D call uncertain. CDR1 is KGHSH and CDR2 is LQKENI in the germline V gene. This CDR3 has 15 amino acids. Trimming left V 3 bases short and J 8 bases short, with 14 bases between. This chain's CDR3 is CASSPQSGLDSPLHF. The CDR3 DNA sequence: TGTGCCAGCTCACCCCAGAGTGGGCTCGATTCACCCCTCCACTTT.

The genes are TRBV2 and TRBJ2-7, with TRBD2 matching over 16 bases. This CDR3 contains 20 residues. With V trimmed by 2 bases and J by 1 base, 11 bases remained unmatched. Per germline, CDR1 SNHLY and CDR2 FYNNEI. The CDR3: CASSEWTPGLAGGRSYEQYF. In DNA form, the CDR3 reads TGTGCCAGCAGTGAATGGACCCCGGGACTAGCGGGAGGGCGTTCCTACGAGCAGTACTTC.

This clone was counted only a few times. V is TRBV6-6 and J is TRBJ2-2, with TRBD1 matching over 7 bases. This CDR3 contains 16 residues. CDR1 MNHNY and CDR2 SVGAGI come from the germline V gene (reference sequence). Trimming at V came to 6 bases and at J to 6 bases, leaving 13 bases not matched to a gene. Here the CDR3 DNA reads TGTGCCAGCAGGCGATCGCCGACAGGGAGCTCCGGGGAGCTGTTTTTT. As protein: CASRRSPTGSSGELFF.

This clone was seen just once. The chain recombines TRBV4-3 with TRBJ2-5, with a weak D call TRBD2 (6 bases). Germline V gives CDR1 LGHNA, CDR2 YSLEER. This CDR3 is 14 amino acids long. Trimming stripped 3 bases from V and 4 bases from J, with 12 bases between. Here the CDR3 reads CASSQGLGGETQYF. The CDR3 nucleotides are TGCGCCAGCAGCCAGGGACTCGGGGGAGAGACCCAGTACTTC.

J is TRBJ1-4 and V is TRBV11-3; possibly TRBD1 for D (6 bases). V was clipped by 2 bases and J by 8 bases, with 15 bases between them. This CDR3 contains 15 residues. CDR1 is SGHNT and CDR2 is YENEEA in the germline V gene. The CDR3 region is CASSLNRERDEKLFF. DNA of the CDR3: TGTGCCAGCAGCTTAAACAGGGAAAGGGACGAAAAACTGTTTTTT.

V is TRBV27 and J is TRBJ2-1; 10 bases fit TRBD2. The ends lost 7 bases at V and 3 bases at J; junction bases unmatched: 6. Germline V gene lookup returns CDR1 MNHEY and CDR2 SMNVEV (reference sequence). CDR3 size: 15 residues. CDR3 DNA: TGTGCCAGCACTAAGGGGACTAGCGACTACAATGAGCAGTTCTTC. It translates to CASTKGTSDYNEQFF.

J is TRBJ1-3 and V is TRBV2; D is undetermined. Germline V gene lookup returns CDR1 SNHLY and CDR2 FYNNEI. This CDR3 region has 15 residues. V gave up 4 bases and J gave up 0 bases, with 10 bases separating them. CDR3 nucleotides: TGTGCCAGCAGTGTCGAGGGTAACTCTGGAAACACCATATATTTT. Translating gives CASSVEGNSGNTIYF.

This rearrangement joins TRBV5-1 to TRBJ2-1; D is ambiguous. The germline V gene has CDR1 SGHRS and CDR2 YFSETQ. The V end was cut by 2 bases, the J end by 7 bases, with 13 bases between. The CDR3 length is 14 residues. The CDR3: CASSFLRSWNEQFF. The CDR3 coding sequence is TGCGCCAGCAGCTTTCTCCGGAGCTGGAATGAGCAGTTCTTC.

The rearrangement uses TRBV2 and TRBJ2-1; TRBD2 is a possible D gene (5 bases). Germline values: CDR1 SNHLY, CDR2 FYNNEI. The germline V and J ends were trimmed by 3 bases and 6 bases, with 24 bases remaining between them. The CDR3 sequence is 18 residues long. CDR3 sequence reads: CASSEASAGPPWGNEQFF. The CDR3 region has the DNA TGTGCCAGCAGTGAGGCGTCGGCGGGCCCACCTTGGGGCAATGAGCAGTTCTTC.